These 20 T cell receptor beta chains share one sample of origin, sequenced in a study of T cell changes during pregnancy in multiple sclerosis. TCRdb's copy holds only in-frame clones and misses some; the assay was immunoSEQ multiplex PCR. This sample has fewer than 90,000 clones, with roughly 94% found just once. Sequencing was performed on peripheral blood, taken in the third trimester of pregnancy. The receptors shown here come from a female donor with multiple sclerosis, enrolled in a pregnancy study.

The chain carries TRBV7-9 and TRBJ2-3, with TRBD1 identical over 7 bases. Germline CDR1 reads SEHNR; CDR2 reads FQNEAQ (reference sequence). The junction had 2 bases not matched to a gene; V was cut back by 4 bases and J by 1 base. This CDR3 spans 14 amino acids. The CDR3 protein is CASSSGTGTDTQYF. In DNA form, the CDR3 reads TGTGCCAGCAGCTCGGGGACAGGCACAGATACGCAGTATTTT.

The genes are TRBV28 and TRBJ2-7, with D tentatively TRBD1 (6 bases). The CDR3 extends over 12 amino acids. Germline V CDR1 and CDR2: MDHEN, SYDVKM. V was pared by 3 bases and J by 6 bases, with 9 bases between. In DNA form, the CDR3 reads TGTGCCAGCAGTTTGTTAGGGGGCGAGCAGTACTTC. Protein product: CASSLLGGEQYF. Drawing the rest from reference TRBV28 and TRBJ2-7, the complete variable domain is DVKVTQSSRYLVKRTGEKVFLECVQDMDHENMFWYRQDPGLGLRLIYFSYDVKMKEKGDIPEGYSVSREKKERFSLILESASTNQTSMYLCASSLLGGEQYFGPGTRLTVT.

V usage is TRBV27 and J usage is TRBJ2-7; the match to TRBD2 covers 9 bases. Germline trimming cut 4 bases from V and 4 bases from J; bases unmatched to any gene: 5. CDR1 is MNHEY, CDR2 SMNVEV, per germline (reference sequence). The CDR3 contains 14 residues. The CDR3 sequence is CASSSLAGPYEQYF. The CDR3 nucleotides read TGTGCCAGCAGTTCCCTAGCGGGACCGTACGAGCAGTACTTC.

This rearrangement joins TRBV4-1 to TRBJ2-3; D might be TRBD2 (5 bases). Trimming pared 4 bases from V and 6 bases from J, leaving 8 bases between. CDR1 MGHRA and CDR2 YSYEKL come from the germline V gene. The CDR3 totals 12 residues. DNA of the CDR3: TGCGCCAGCAGCCTTAGAGGGGATACGCAGTATTTT. Its translation is CASSLRGDTQYF.

The V call is TRBV7-2, the J call TRBJ2-2, with 9 bases fitting TRBD1. CDR3 length: 16 residues. V shed 5 bases and J 4 bases; nucleotides not matched to a gene: 8. Germline V gene lookup returns CDR1 SGHTA and CDR2 FQGNSA. CDR3 loop: CASSKTGTGFTGELFF. CDR3 nucleotides: TGTGCCAGCAGCAAGACCGGGACAGGGTTCACCGGGGAGCTGTTTTTT.

The rearrangement joins TRBV2 to TRBJ1-3; weak D call: TRBD1 (5 bases). Germline lookup yields CDR1 SNHLY and CDR2 FYNNEI. V shed 6 bases and J shed 9 bases, with 21 bases lying between them. This CDR3 spans 15 amino acids. This CDR3 is CASRAQGTVVGTIYF. The CDR3 coding sequence is TGTGCCAGCAGAGCCCAGGGCACTGTTGTGGGCACCATATATTTT.

J is TRBJ2-7 and V is TRBV4-1; 10 bases agree with TRBD1. V lost 5 bases, J lost 2 bases, and 6 bases stayed unmatched. The CDR3 totals 15 residues. Germline V CDR1 and CDR2: MGHRA, YSYEKL. CDR3: CASSSQGQGTYEQYF. Written as DNA, the CDR3 is TGCGCCAGCAGCTCGCAGGGACAGGGGACCTACGAGCAGTACTTC.

The table lists this clone with a count of one. The chain uses TRBV6-1 and TRBJ1-3; D unclear. The V gene lost 2 bases and the J gene lost 0 bases, with 5 bases spanning the gap. The CDR3 contains 14 residues. The germline V gene has CDR1 MNHNS and CDR2 SASEGT. This CDR3 is CASSENSSGNTIYF. The CDR3, as DNA: TGTGCCAGCAGTGAAAACAGCTCTGGAAACACCATATATTTT.

The chain has TRBV20-1 and TRBJ1-1; D unresolved. V lost 1 base, J lost 6 bases, and 6 bases lay in between. The CDR3 extends over 11 amino acids. The germline V gene has CDR1 DFQATT and CDR2 SNEGSKA (reference sequence). CDR3 residues: CSARVLSEAFF. In nucleotides, the CDR3 is TGCAGTGCTAGAGTCCTATCTGAAGCTTTCTTT.

This chain joins TRBV7-9 and TRBJ1-2; possible D gene TRBD1, 6 bases. The CDR3 is 13 residues long. Trimming took off 4 bases at V and 2 bases at J, with 8 bases between the two ends. CDR1 and CDR2 (germline): SEHNR, FQNEAQ (reference sequence). The CDR3 bases are TGTGCCAGCAGCTCGCAGGGGAACTATGGCTACACCTTC. This encodes CASSSQGNYGYTF.

The chain couples TRBV11-2 to TRBJ2-7, with 8 bases matching TRBD1. Germline CDR1 reads SGHAT; CDR2 reads FQNNGV. The CDR3 is made up of 15 amino acids. The trim removed 5 bases at V and 2 bases at J, leaving 8 bases unmatched. CDR3 in DNA: TGTGCCAGCAGCCCCCAGACAGGGGTACCCTACGAGCAGTACTTC. It encodes CASSPQTGVPYEQYF.

The genes are TRBV19 and TRBJ2-7, with 9 bases fitting TRBD1. The CDR3 is 14 amino acids. With 3 bases clipped from V and 4 bases from J, the junction kept 4 bases outside the gene matches. Germline V gene sequence: CDR1 LNHDA, CDR2 SQIVND (reference sequence). The CDR3 is CASSISGTGYEQYF. In DNA form, the CDR3 reads TGTGCCAGTAGTATCAGCGGGACAGGGTACGAGCAGTACTTC.

This chain connects TRBV5-4 to TRBJ1-1, with no clear D. Trimming removed 5 bases at V and 1 base at J, with 15 bases between. This CDR3 spans 15 amino acids. From germline, CDR1 is SGHNT and CDR2 YYREEE (reference sequence). CDR3 region: CASSRASSGNTEAFF. The DNA of the CDR3 is TGTGCCAGCAGTAGAGCGAGTTCGGGGAACACTGAAGCTTTCTTT.

CDR3 protein: CATSTRRGGQGARGEQFF. The CDR3 DNA reads TGTGCCACCAGCACCCGACGGGGAGGACAGGGAGCGAGGGGTGAGCAGTTCTTC. The gene calls are TRBV15 and TRBJ2-1; 8 positions agree with TRBD1. The ends lost 4 bases at V and 9 bases at J; junction bases unmatched: 20. From germline, CDR1 is LNHNV and CDR2 YYDKDF (reference sequence). The CDR3 runs 18 residues.

In its sample, this clone was seen once. Other DNA sequences in this sample translate to the same CDR3. The CDR3: CASSLSGVGQPQHF. In DNA form, the CDR3 reads TGTGCCAGCAGTTTATCAGGGGTAGGTCAGCCCCAGCATTTT. The rearrangement joins TRBV27 to TRBJ1-5; weak D call: TRBD1 (5 bases). With 0 bases removed from V and 6 bases from J, the gap between germline ends came to 9 bases. CDR1 is MNHEY, CDR2 SMNVEV, per germline (reference sequence). CDR3 length: 14 amino acids.

The chain has TRBV7-6 and TRBJ2-1; 8 bases line up with TRBD2. The V and J ends lost 1 base and 15 bases, in that order; junction bases with no gene match: 20. This CDR3 comprises 17 residues. Germline V gives CDR1 SGHVS, CDR2 FNYEAQ. The CDR3 spells CASSLEFDGLSGRSTFF. In DNA, the CDR3 is TGTGCCAGCAGCTTAGAGTTCGACGGATTGAGCGGGAGAAGCACGTTCTTC.

V usage is TRBV5-1 and J usage is TRBJ2-7, with 8 nucleotides matching TRBD1. Germline V CDR1 and CDR2: SGHRS, YFSETQ. Trimming removed 5 bases from V and 0 bases from J; junction bases left unmatched: 4. There are 14 residues in the CDR3. The CDR3 DNA reads as TGCGCCAGCAGGGAGGACAGGGTCTCCTACGAGCAGTACTTC. Translating it yields CASREDRVSYEQYF.

The V gene is TRBV30, the J gene TRBJ2-5, with TRBD2 matching 10 bases. V lost 1 base and J lost 5; bases outside the gene matches: 10. The germline gives CDR1 GTSNPN, CDR2 SVGIG (reference sequence). The CDR3 runs 16 residues. Here the CDR3 reads CAWSDGYLAGDETQYF. CDR3 coding DNA: TGTGCCTGGAGTGATGGGTATCTAGCGGGAGACGAGACCCAGTACTTC. The variable domain in full, completed from reference TRBV30 and TRBJ2-5, reads SQTIHQWPATLVQPVGSPLSLECTVEGTSNPNLYWYRQAAGRGLQLLFYSVGIGQISSEVPQNLSASRPQDRQFILSSKKLLLSDSGFYLCAWSDGYLAGDETQYFGPGTRLLVL.

The chain combines TRBV29-1 with TRBJ2-1, with 10 bases identical to TRBD2. Germline V gene sequence: CDR1 SQVTM, CDR2 ANQGSEA. The CDR3 sequence is 14 residues long. Trimming cost V 5 bases and J 8 bases; bases outside gene matches: 9. CDR3 in DNA: TGCAGCGTTCAACATAGCGGGAGGTCGTATGAGCAGTTCTTC. Protein sequence: CSVQHSGRSYEQFF.

The chain has TRBV19 and TRBJ2-3, with TRBD2 matching over 8 bases. Trimming removed 2 bases from V and 4 bases from J; junction bases left unmatched: 2. Germline values: CDR1 LNHDA, CDR2 SQIVND (reference sequence). This CDR3 has 14 residues. The CDR3 sequence is CASSIYGGADTQYF. CDR3 nucleotide sequence: TGTGCCAGTAGTATATACGGGGGGGCAGATACGCAGTATTTT.